The text below deals with one T cell receptor (beta chain). It has no known antigen specificity. Per-base qualities were not stored, and no clone one base away is much larger. This record comes from a study of T cell responses to AZD1222 COVID-19 vaccine (dated by TCRdb to about 2021). A note on the overall study: A total of just over 230 trial participants underwent TCR sequencing, of whom more than 200 had received two doses of AZD1222 and 26 had received two doses of the MenACWY control vaccine. Enrollment into the trials was organized by age into subgroups of 18-55, 56-69 and 70-plus years, and those subgroups contained about 160, 30 and 59 TCR-sequenced participants, respectively. What the research found in general, with its limitations: CD4 TCRs associated with the vaccine covered the entire spike protein, and the dominant responses were in regions 160-218 and 743-854. After two AZD1222 doses, spike-specific TCR breadth and depth were significantly higher than at day 0 and than in MenACWY recipients. In the small 56-69-year group, the increase in depth fell short of significance, most likely because of low power. Epitopes outside the regions mutated in the B.1.351 and B.1.1.7 variants were reportedly recognized by nearly half of the unique spike-specific TCRs. Conclusions about previously exposed vaccinees are limited, since just five to seven AZD1222 recipients were seropositive for SARS-CoV-2 at baseline. No day 14 peak-response samples were available, so repertoires were characterized only after the peak T cell response. Participants were mostly white British and included more females than males, and it was suggested by the authors that clonal diversity may have been underestimated.

Sample time point, as interpreted from the label and publication: about 28 days (+/-7) after the second vaccine dose. AZD1222 recipients with second doses at about 4 weeks or about 12 weeks were pooled, because spike-specific TCR depth and breadth did not differ between schedules. Samples from vaccinated people were obtained from the UK trials COV001 and COV002, which included a single-blind randomized controlled phase 2/3 trial of AZD1222 (ChAdOx1 nCoV-19) in healthy adults. For TCRbeta chain sequencing, PBMC samples were collected from trial participants at day 0 and at day 28 after the second dose. Cut back by 0 bases and 0 bases, the V and J ends lie 9 bases apart. Counted from cysteine to phenylalanine, this CDR3 has 16 amino acids. Only the CDR3 part of the read is kept: 48 bases, read in frame from the first base. CDR1 and CDR2, per the germline V gene, are ENHRY and SYGVKD. The CDR3 regions of human TCRbeta chains were subjected to immunosequencing. Per the original workflow: TCRs in the repertoires were matched against a reference library of SARS-CoV-2-specific TCRs that had been generated with the MIRA antigen-specificity platform. Breadth was defined as the fraction of unique TCRs that were SARS-CoV-2-associated. Depth was defined as the fraction of total T cells that were SARS-CoV-2-associated. Each spike-specific TCR was assigned to its reactive spike region and to a CD4 or CD8 class using the MIRA data. Log10-transformed breadth and depth values were compared by one-way ANOVA with Sidak's multiple comparisons tests. Here the immuneACCESS table is served through TCRdb, limited to in-frame sequences with V and J called. Missing clones are a known gap in these copies; in checked studies unresolved V genes cover under half, and the rest lacks a known reason. The V and J calls and clone size were taken over from that table, and D and trimming were inferred from the DNA. The sample table lists about 140,000 clones, more than 85% of them with a count of one. The ten largest make up 3% to 4% of the sample.

The sample in question was peripheral blood, obtained 28 days after the second AZD1222 dose. This receptor was obtained from an adult who received the AZD1222 COVID-19 vaccine. The rearranged segments are TRBV10-3 and TRBJ1-5, with the D gene not clear enough to name. CDR3 region: CAISESTPYSNQPQHF. DNA sequence: TGTGCCATCAGTGAGTCTACCCCTTATAGCAATCAGCCCCAGCATTTT.